The 23 T cell receptor beta chains below were found in one sample sequenced in a study of regulatory T cells in long-lasting Graves disease. Noted time point: newly diagnosed GD, antithyroid drugs for less than 3 months. With RNA extracted from PBMCs as input, the TCR library was made. Investigators prepared the TCR beta libraries by applying iRepertoire HTBI primers and Arm-PCR of CDR3 regions. TCRdb fed the multiplex PCR reads into MiXCR, producing one record per CDR3 protein. The table has over 400,000 distinct CDR3 sequences, around 15% seen once. In addition, the sample was reused for a study of T cells in Graves' hyperthyroidism and ophthalmopathy.

Sample: peripheral blood mononuclear cells (PBMCs), taken at new diagnosis, from a patient treated with antithyroid drugs. These receptor sequences come from a woman in her forties or fifties with Graves disease.

This clonotype occurred many times. The chain uses TRBV2 and TRBJ2-2; D unclear. The germline V and J ends were trimmed by 8 bases and 0 bases, with 7 bases remaining between them. The length of the CDR3 is 13 residues. Germline assignment: CDR1 SNHLY and CDR2 FYNNEI. This chain's CDR3 is CASSETNTGELFF. The CDR3 DNA follows: TGTGCCAGCTCGGAAACGAACACCGGGGAGCTGTTTTTT.

This clonotype has only a few counts. The chain carries TRBV27 and TRBJ2-7; 9 bases align to TRBD2. The junction had 4 bases not matched to a gene; V was cut back by 5 bases and J by 2 bases. Germline CDR1 and CDR2: MNHEY and SMNVEV (reference sequence). The CDR3 is made up of 14 amino acids. CDR3 in DNA: TGTGCCAGCAGTAGGACTAGCGCCACCTACGAGCAGTACTTC. This encodes CASSRTSATYEQYF.

As concerns this clonotype: A much larger clone sits a single nucleotide away, making a read error possible. The rearrangement links TRBV18 to TRBJ2-2; D is possibly TRBD1 (6 bases). This CDR3 has 16 amino acids. In germline, CDR1 is KGHSH, CDR2 LQKENI. CDR3 loop: CAGSKDRPANTGELFF. Here the CDR3 DNA reads TGTGCCGGCTCAAAGGACAGACCCGCCAACACCGGGGAGCTGTTTTTT.

The chain has TRBV9 and TRBJ2-7; D is possibly TRBD1 or TRBD2 (5 bases each). The CDR3 loop spans 14 amino acids. V was cut by 3 bases and J by 6 bases, with 16 bases left in between. The germline gives CDR1 SGDLS, CDR2 YYNGEE. This chain's CDR3 is CASSGDPSLGEQYF. CDR3 nucleotide sequence: TGTGCCAGCAGCGGGGACCCCTCACTTGGCGAGCAGTACTTC.

V gene TRBV7-9 combines with J gene TRBJ1-1; 8 bases are a match to TRBD1. Trimming removed 6 bases from V and 0 bases from J; junction bases left unmatched: 9. The germline V gene has CDR1 SEHNR and CDR2 FQNEAQ (reference sequence). The CDR3 sequence is 16 residues long. The CDR3 reads CASRMGQATMNTEAFF. The DNA for the CDR3 is TGTGCCAGCAGGATGGGACAGGCTACGATGAACACTGAAGCTTTCTTT.

This clonotype came up once. V and J are TRBV19 and TRBJ2-7; possible D gene TRBD1, 6 bases. Per germline, CDR1 LNHDA and CDR2 SQIVND (reference sequence). The ends were cut back, 5 bases at V and 2 bases at J, with 13 bases in the middle. CDR3 length: 14 residues. The CDR3 here is CASSVQGSTYEQYF. CDR3 nucleotides: TGTGCCAGTAGTGTTCAGGGGTCAACCTACGAGCAGTACTTC.

This clonotype was picked up a small number of times. This may come from a read error, since a much larger clone is one base off. The CDR3 spells CASGFIREAEQFF. The CDR3 DNA follows: TGTGCCAGCGGTTTCATTCGCGAAGCTGAGCAGTTCTTC. V and J are TRBV28 and TRBJ2-1, with no clear D. CDR1 MDHEN and CDR2 SYDVKM come from the germline V gene. This CDR3 comprises 13 residues.

Only a few counts were recorded for this clonotype. The rearrangement uses TRBV19 and TRBJ2-3; possible D gene TRBD1, 5 bases. V lost 2 bases, J lost 2 bases, and 8 bases lay in between. The CDR3 has 14 amino acids. Germline CDR1 LNHDA, CDR2 SQIVND (reference sequence). CDR3 in DNA: TGTGCCAGTAGTATACGCAGGGACACAGATACGCAGTATTTT. Its protein product is CASSIRRDTDTQYF. The full variable domain, completed using reference TRBV19 and TRBJ2-3, is DGGITQSPKYLFRKEGQNVTLSCEQNLNHDAMYWYRQDPGQGLRLIYYSQIVNDFQKGDIAEGYSVSREKKESFPLTVTSAQKNPTAFYLCASSIRRDTDTQYFGPGTRLTVL.

The chain joins TRBV7-2 to TRBJ2-1, with 7 bases identical to TRBD2. CDR3 length equals 15 residues. Germline CDR1 and CDR2: SGHTA and FQGNSA. The junction had 7 bases not matched to a gene; V was cut back by 4 bases and J by 4 bases. The CDR3 DNA follows: TGTGCCAGCAGCTCCTCTAGCGGAGAGTACAATGAGCAGTTCTTC. It yields the protein CASSSSSGEYNEQFF.

A remark on this clonotype: An end of the junction differs from the germline gene, which may be a read error. The chain employs TRBV20-1 and TRBJ2-4; D gene uncertain. This CDR3 has 13 amino acids. Germline values: CDR1 DFQATT, CDR2 SNEGSKA (reference sequence). CDR3 protein: CSARTRAKNVQYF. DNA of the CDR3: TGCAGTGCGCGTACAAGGGCCAAAAACGTTCAGTACTTC.

The rearrangement links TRBV19 to TRBJ2-2, with TRBD2 identical over 11 bases. The V and J ends lost 6 bases and 2 bases, in that order; junction bases with no gene match: 2. This CDR3 region has 15 residues. Germline-derived CDR1 and CDR2 are LNHDA and SQIVND (reference sequence). The CDR3 region has the DNA TGTGCCAGTAGGGGACTAGCGGACAACACCGGGGAGCTGTTTTTT. Protein sequence: CASRGLADNTGELFF.

This clonotype was detected many times. The V and J genes are TRBV28 and TRBJ2-5, with D perhaps matching TRBD2 (5 bases). The germline gives CDR1 MDHEN, CDR2 SYDVKM. The CDR3 is 15 amino acids. The V gene lost 4 bases and the J gene lost 1 base, with 13 bases spanning the gap. The CDR3 DNA sequence: TGTGCCAGCAGTTCCTCCGGGGTGGTCCAAGAGACCCAGTACTTC. It codes for CASSSSGVVQETQYF.

Written as DNA, the CDR3 is TGTGCCAGCACCGGAAGCTCTGGGGCCAACGTCCTGACTTTC. Translation: CASTGSSGANVLTF. V usage is TRBV6-2 or TRBV6-3 and J usage is TRBJ2-6, with D unresolved. CDR3 length: 14 amino acids. Germline V lookup: CDR1 MNHEY, CDR2 SVGEGT. Trimming pared 7 bases from V and 0 bases from J, leaving 7 bases between.

This clonotype was picked up many times. This chain connects TRBV5-1 to TRBJ2-1; D may be TRBD1 (6 bases). The CDR3 spans 13 residues. V was shortened by 4 bases and J by 7 bases, with 12 bases between the two germline ends. Germline V gene data show CDR1 as SGHRS and CDR2 as YFSETQ. This chain's CDR3 is CASSTRQANEQFF. The CDR3 DNA sequence: TGCGCCAGCAGCACACGACAGGCAAATGAGCAGTTCTTC. Full variable domain (missing parts from reference TRBV5-1 and TRBJ2-1): KAGVTQTPRYLIKTRGQQVTLSCSPISGHRSVSWYQQTPGQGLQFLFEYFSETQRNKGNFPGRFSGRQFSNSRSEMNVSTLELGDSALYLCASSTRQANEQFFGPGTRLTVL.

V is TRBV11-3 and J is TRBJ2-5; 7 bases agree with TRBD1. Germline values: CDR1 SGHNT, CDR2 YENEEA. With V trimmed by 6 bases and J by 1 base, 5 bases remained unmatched. The CDR3 contains 14 residues. CDR3 loop: CASSNRGSQETQYF. The CDR3 DNA reads TGTGCCAGCAGTAACAGGGGATCCCAAGAGACCCAGTACTTC.

This clonotype was detected many times. The V call is TRBV7-9, the J call TRBJ2-3; the match to TRBD2 covers 8 bases. This CDR3 contains 15 residues. Germline loops: CDR1 SEHNR, CDR2 FQNEAQ (reference sequence). V shed 1 base and J 3 bases; nucleotides not matched to a gene: 3. The CDR3 sequence is CASSLVLAETDTQYF. The CDR3 nucleotides read TGTGCCAGCAGCTTAGTACTAGCGGAGACAGATACGCAGTATTTT.

In its sample, this clonotype was seen many times. This chain links TRBV30 with TRBJ2-7, with D tentatively TRBD1 (5 bases). The germline V gene encodes CDR1 GTSNPN and CDR2 SVGIG (reference sequence). The CDR3 contains 13 residues. V lost 1 base and J lost 9, with 16 bases in between. CDR3 region: CAWSGQTTSWQYF. The CDR3 bases are TGTGCCTGGAGTGGACAGACCACGAGTTGGCAGTACTTC.

A note on this clonotype: A much larger clonotype is one base distant, so this may be a read error. The chain has TRBV2 and TRBJ2-7; 9 bases are shared with TRBD1. Germline V CDR1 and CDR2: SNHLY, FYNNEI. The CDR3 length is 15 residues. This CDR3 reads CASSDPGTGSYKQYF. In DNA, the CDR3 is TGTGCCAGCAGTGATCCCGGGACAGGGAGCTACAAGCAGTACTTC.

This clonotype came up a few times. J is TRBJ2-2 and V is TRBV30; D is unresolved. The CDR3 contains 13 residues. V lost 5 bases to trimming and J lost 0 bases, with 7 bases between them. From germline, CDR1 is GTSNPN and CDR2 SVGIG (reference sequence). The CDR3: CAWGWANTGELFF. The CDR3 DNA sequence: TGTGCCTGGGGCTGGGCGAACACCGGGGAGCTGTTTTTT.

This clonotype was seen many times. This chain joins TRBV24-1 and TRBJ2-5; 10 nucleotides line up with TRBD1. The CDR3 has 15 residues. Trimming took 4 bases from V and 2 from J; bases not matched to a gene: 3. Germline V gene sequence: CDR1 KGHDR, CDR2 SFDVKD. The chain's CDR3 is CATSELGQGQETQYF. The DNA for the CDR3 is TGTGCCACCAGTGAACTGGGACAGGGGCAAGAGACCCAGTACTTC.

The sample holds many counts of this clonotype. The chain combines TRBV2 with TRBJ2-2; TRBD1 matches at 9 bases. Germline CDR1 SNHLY, CDR2 FYNNEI. Germline trimming cut 7 bases from V and 4 bases from J; bases unmatched to any gene: 7. The CDR3 is 15 amino acids. The CDR3 is CASNTDRGGTGELFF. The CDR3 DNA reads TGTGCCAGCAATACGGACAGGGGAGGCACCGGGGAGCTGTTTTTT.

In its sample, this clonotype was seen many times. The chain uses TRBV27 and TRBJ1-1, with D perhaps matching TRBD1 (5 bases). Germline CDR1 MNHEY, CDR2 SMNVEV (reference sequence). CDR3 length: 13 amino acids. Trimming stripped 1 base from V and 3 bases from J, with 6 bases between. CDR3 in amino acids: CASSLYRYTEAFF. The CDR3 region has the DNA TGTGCCAGCAGTTTATACAGGTACACTGAAGCTTTCTTT.

Comments on this clonotype: This CDR3 is missing its conserved last phenylalanine or tryptophan, likely due to a read error. V usage is TRBV6-4 and J usage is TRBJ1-1, with 8 bases fitting TRBD1. This CDR3 is 13 amino acids long. The trim removed 8 bases at V and 1 base at J, leaving 3 bases unmatched. CDR1 and CDR2 (germline): MRHNA, SNTAGT. The CDR3 bases are TGTGCCAGCTCGGACAGGGCGAACACTGAAGCTTTCTCT. Its translation is CASSDRANTEAFS.